This T cell receptor (beta chain) was captured in a study of CDR3 diversity in severe acne (dated by TCRdb to about 2019). Receptor amplification or capture employed PCR. The run used an Illumina HiSeq 2000. TCRdb itself trimmed the public reads at Q25 with fastp, ran MiXCR and retained productive beta chains. Each CDR3 protein gets just one entry, which takes the most common genes and DNA from the rows behind it. This sample gives more than 85,000 distinct CDR3 sequences in total; 45% to 50% of them show up just once. The top ten clones comprise around 9.1% of the sample. Cut back by 2 bases and 0 bases, the V and J ends lie 10 bases apart. Including the terminal cysteine and phenylalanine, the CDR3 comprises 16 residues. Here the CDR3 DNA is all that survives: 48 bases in frame from base 1. The germline V gene specifies KGHSH as CDR1 and LQKENI as CDR2. Ten or more counts support this clonotype. Its antigen remains undetermined. No clone much larger than this one lies a single base away; base qualities are absent.

The clonotype comes from a male donor in good health, serving as a control. Here the chain combines TRBV18 and TRBJ1-4; no D segment can be confidently identified. The sample consisted of blood. The DNA sequence follows: TGTGCCAGCTCACCAATTAGGTTCCCAACTAATGAAAAACTGTTTTTT. Its protein is CASSPIRFPTNEKLFF.